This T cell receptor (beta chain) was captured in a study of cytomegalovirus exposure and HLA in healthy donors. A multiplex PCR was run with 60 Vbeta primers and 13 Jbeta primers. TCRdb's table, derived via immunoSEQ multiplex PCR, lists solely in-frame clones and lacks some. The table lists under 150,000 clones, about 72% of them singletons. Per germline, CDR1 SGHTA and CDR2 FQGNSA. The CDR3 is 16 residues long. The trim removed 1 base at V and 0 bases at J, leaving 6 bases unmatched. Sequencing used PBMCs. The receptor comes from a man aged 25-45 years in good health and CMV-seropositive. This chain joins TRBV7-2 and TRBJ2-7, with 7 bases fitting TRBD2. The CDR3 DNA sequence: TGTGCCAGCAGCTTAGAGGGACTAACGAGCTCCTACGAGCAGTACTTC. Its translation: CASSLEGLTSSYEQYF.